The clone carrying this T cell receptor beta chain was detected many times. The target antigen is unknown. The source of the sample is a study of T-cell memory formation after mild COVID-19. Study context: Largely donor-specific TCR clusters were found. Study-wide results and caveats: Researchers report contracting CD4+ clones mostly in CM and EM, with CD8+ clones in EMRA.

From germline, CDR1 is PRHDT and CDR2 FYEKMQ (reference sequence). The CDR3 loop spans 15 amino acids. After removal of 4 bases from V and 3 bases from J, the junction contained 5 bases not matched to a gene. In TCRdb, the 5' RACE reads were re-called with MiXCR into one record per CDR3 protein. The data show about 600,000 distinct CDR3 sequences, about a fifth seen once. Material: PBMCs or a T cell subset sorted from them (not recorded which). The origin of this receptor is an adult woman who had mild COVID-19 (a few samples of this study predate the infection). Cell type and time point are not known. The chain uses TRBV13 and TRBJ1-1; 10 nucleotides agree with TRBD1. The CDR3 loop reads CASSWTGGWDTEAFF. The DNA of the CDR3 is TGTGCCAGCAGCTGGACAGGGGGTTGGGACACTGAAGCTTTCTTT.